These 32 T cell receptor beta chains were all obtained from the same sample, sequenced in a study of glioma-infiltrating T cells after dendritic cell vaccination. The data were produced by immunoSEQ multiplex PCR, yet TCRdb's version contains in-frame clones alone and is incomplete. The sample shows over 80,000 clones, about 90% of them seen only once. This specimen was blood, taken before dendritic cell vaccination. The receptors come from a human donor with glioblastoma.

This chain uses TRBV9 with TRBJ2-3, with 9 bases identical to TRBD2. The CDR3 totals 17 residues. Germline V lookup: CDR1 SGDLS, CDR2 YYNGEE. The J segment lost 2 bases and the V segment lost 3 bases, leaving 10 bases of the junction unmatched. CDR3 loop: CASSGKKGGGVTDTQYF. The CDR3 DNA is TGTGCCAGCAGCGGAAAGAAGGGCGGGGGGGTCACAGATACGCAGTATTTT.

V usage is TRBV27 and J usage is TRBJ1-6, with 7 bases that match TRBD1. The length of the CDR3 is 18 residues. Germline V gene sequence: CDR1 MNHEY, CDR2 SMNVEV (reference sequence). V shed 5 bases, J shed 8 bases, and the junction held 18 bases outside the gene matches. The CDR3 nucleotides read TGTGCCAGCAGTCCGACAGGGCTTCCATGGATTGGTGATTCACCCCTCCACTTT. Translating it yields CASSPTGLPWIGDSPLHF.

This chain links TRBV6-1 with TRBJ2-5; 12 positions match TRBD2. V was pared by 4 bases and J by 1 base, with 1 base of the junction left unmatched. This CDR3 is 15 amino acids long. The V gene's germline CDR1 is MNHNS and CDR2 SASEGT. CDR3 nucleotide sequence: TGTGCCAGCAGTGGACTAGCGGGGGCCCAAGAGACCCAGTACTTC. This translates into CASSGLAGAQETQYF.

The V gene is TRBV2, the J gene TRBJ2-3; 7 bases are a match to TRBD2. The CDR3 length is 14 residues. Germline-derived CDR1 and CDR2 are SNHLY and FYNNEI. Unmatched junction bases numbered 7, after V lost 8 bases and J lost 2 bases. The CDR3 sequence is CASGLAANTDTQYF. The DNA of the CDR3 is TGTGCCAGCGGGCTAGCGGCCAACACAGATACGCAGTATTTT.

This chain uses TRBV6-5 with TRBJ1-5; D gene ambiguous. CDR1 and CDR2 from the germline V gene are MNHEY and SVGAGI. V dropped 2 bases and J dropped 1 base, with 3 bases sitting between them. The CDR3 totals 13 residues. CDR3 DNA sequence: TGTGCCAGCAGTTACAGCAGCAATCAGCCCCAGCATTTT. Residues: CASSYSSNQPQHF.

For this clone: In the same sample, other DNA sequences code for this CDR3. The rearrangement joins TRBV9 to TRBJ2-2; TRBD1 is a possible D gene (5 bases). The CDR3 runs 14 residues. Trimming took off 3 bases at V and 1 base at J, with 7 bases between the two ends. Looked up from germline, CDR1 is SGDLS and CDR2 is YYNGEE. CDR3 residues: CASSATVNTGELFF. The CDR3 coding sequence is TGTGCCAGCAGCGCGACAGTGAACACCGGGGAGCTGTTTTTT.

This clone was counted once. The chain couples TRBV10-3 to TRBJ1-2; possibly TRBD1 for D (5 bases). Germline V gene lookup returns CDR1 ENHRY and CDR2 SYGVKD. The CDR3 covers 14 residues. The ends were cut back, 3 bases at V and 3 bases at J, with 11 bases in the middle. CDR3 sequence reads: CAISDRGRDYGYTF. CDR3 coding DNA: TGTGCCATCAGTGACCGGGGGAGGGACTATGGCTACACCTTC.

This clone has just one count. The CDR3 coding sequence is TGTGCCACCAGCTTCCGGGACAGGAATTACAATGAGCAGTTCTTC. This gives the protein CATSFRDRNYNEQFF. The V gene is TRBV15, the J gene TRBJ2-1; the match to TRBD1 covers 8 bases. Germline CDR1 is LNHNV and CDR2 is YYDKDF (reference sequence). The CDR3 is 15 residues long. V lost 5 bases and J lost 4; bases outside the gene matches: 7.

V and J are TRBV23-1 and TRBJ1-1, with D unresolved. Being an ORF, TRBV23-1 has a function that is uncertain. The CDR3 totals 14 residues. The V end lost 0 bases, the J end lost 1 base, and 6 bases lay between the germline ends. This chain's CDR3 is CASSQSSENTEAFF. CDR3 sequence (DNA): TGCGCCAGCAGTCAATCTTCAGAGAACACTGAAGCTTTCTTT.

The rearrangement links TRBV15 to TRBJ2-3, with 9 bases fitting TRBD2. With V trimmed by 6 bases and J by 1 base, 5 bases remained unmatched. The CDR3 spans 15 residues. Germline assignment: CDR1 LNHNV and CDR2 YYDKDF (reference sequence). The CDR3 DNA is TGTGCCACCAGAATAAGCGGGGGGCGCACAGATACGCAGTATTTT. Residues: CATRISGGRTDTQYF.

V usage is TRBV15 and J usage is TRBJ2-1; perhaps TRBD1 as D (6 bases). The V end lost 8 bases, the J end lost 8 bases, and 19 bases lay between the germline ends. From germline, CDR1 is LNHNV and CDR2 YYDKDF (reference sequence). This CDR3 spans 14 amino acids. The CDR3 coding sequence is TGTGCCACCTCCGACAGGTACAAATCGGATGAGCAGTTCTTC. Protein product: CATSDRYKSDEQFF. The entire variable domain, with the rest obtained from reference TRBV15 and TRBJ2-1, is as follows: DAMVIQNPRYQVTQFGKPVTLSCSQTLNHNVMYWYQQKSSQAPKLLFHYYDKDFNNEADTPDNFQSRRPNTSFCFLDIRSPGLGDTAMYLCATSDRYKSDEQFFGPGTRLTVL.

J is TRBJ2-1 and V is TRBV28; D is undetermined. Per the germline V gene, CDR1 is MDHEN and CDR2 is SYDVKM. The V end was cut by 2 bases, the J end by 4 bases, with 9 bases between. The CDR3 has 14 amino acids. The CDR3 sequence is CASSLITGYNEQFF. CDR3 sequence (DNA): TGTGCCAGCAGTTTAATCACCGGTTACAATGAGCAGTTCTTC. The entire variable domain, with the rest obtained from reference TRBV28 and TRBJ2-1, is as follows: DVKVTQSSRYLVKRTGEKVFLECVQDMDHENMFWYRQDPGLGLRLIYFSYDVKMKEKGDIPEGYSVSREKKERFSLILESASTNQTSMYLCASSLITGYNEQFFGPGTRLTVL.

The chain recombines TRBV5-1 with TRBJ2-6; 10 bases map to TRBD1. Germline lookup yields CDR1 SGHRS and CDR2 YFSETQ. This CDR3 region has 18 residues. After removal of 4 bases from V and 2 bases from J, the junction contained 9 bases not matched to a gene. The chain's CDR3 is CASSHRDRGGTGANVLTF. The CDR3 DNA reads TGCGCCAGCAGCCACCGGGACAGGGGTGGAACTGGGGCCAACGTCCTGACTTTC.

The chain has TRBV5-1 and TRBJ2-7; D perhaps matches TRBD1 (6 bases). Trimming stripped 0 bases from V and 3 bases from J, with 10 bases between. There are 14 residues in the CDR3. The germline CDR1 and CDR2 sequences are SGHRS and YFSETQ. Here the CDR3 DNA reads TGCGCCAGCAGCTTGGACAGGGCGGACTACGAGCAGTACTTC. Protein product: CASSLDRADYEQYF. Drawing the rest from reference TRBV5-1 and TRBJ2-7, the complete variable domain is KAGVTQTPRYLIKTRGQQVTLSCSPISGHRSVSWYQQTPGQGLQFLFEYFSETQRNKGNFPGRFSGRQFSNSRSEMNVSTLELGDSALYLCASSLDRADYEQYFGPGTRLTVT.

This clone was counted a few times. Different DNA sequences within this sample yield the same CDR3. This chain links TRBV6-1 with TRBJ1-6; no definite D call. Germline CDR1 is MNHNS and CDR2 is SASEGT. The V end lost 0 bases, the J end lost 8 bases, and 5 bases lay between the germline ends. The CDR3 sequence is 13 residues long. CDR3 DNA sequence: TGTGCCAGCAGTGAAGCAGGAGATTCACCCCTCCACTTT. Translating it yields CASSEAGDSPLHF.

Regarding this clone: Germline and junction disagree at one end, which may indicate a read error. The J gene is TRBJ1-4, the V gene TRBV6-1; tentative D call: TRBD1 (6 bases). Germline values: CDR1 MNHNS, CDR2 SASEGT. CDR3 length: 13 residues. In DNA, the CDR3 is TGTGCCAGCAGTGGGACAGCTAAGGAAAAACTGTTTTTT. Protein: CASSGTAKEKLFF.

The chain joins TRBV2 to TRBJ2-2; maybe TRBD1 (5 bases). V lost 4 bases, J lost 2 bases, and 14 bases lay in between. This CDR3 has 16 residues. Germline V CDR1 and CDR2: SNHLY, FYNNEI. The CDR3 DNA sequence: TGTGCCAGCAGTGTTCGAACAGGTGGAAACACCGGGGAGCTGTTTTTT. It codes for CASSVRTGGNTGELFF.

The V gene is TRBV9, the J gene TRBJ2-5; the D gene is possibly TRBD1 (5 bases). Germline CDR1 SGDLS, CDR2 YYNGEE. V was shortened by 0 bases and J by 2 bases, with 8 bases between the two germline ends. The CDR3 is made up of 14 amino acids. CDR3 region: CASSVAQGQETQYF. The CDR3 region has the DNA TGTGCCAGCAGCGTAGCCCAGGGTCAAGAGACCCAGTACTTC.

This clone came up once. The CDR3 is CASILGWSSGAFF. DNA for the CDR3: TGTGCCAGCATCCTTGGGTGGTCAAGCGGAGCTTTCTTT. This rearrangement joins TRBV2 to TRBJ1-1, with D hard to call. CDR1 SNHLY and CDR2 FYNNEI come from the germline V gene. Trimming removed 7 bases from V and 10 bases from J, with 19 bases in between. The CDR3 has 13 residues.

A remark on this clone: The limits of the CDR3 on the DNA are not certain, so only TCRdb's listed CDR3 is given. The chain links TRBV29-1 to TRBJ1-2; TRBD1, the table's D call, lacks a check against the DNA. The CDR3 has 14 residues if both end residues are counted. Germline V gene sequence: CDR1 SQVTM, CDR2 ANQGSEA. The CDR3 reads CSVGTGGIGYGCTF.

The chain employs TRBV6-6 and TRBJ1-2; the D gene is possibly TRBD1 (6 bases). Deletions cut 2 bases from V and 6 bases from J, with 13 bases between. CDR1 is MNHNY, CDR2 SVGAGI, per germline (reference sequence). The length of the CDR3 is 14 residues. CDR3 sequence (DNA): TGTGCCAGCAGTTACGGGGGGGGCGCCGATGGCTACACCTTC. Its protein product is CASSYGGGADGYTF.

CDR3: CASSPQQGIDTEAFF. CDR3 nucleotides: TGTGCCAGCAGTCCCCAACAGGGTATAGACACTGAAGCTTTCTTT. The V call is TRBV6-1, the J call TRBJ1-1; maybe TRBD1 (6 bases). The CDR3 totals 15 residues. CDR1 is MNHNS and CDR2 is SASEGT in the germline V gene. V was clipped by 5 bases and J by 3 bases, with 16 bases between them.

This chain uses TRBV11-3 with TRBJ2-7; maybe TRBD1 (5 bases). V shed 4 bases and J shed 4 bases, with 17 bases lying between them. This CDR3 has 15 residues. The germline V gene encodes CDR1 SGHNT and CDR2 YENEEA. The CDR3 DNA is TGTGCCAGCAGCTCCCGTGGGCAGGGTATGTACGAGCAGTACTTC. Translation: CASSSRGQGMYEQYF.

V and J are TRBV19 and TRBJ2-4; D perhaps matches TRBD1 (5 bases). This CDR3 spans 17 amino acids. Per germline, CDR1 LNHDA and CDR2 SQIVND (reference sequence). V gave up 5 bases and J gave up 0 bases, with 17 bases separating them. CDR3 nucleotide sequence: TGTGCCAGTAGTGCCAGGACAACGGCGCAAGCCAAAAACATTCAGTACTTC. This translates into CASSARTTAQAKNIQYF.

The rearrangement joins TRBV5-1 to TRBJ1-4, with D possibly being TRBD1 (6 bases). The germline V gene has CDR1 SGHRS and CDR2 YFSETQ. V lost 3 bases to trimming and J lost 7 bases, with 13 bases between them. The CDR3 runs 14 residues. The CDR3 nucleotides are TGCGCCAGCAGCTGGGGGGGCGCGGGTGAAAAACTGTTTTTT. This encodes CASSWGGAGEKLFF.

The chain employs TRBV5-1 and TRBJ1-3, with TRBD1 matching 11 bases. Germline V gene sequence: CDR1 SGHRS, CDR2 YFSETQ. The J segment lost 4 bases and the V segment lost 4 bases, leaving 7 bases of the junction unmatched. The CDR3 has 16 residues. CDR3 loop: CASSIGQGARGNTIYF. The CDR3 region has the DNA TGCGCCAGCAGCATAGGACAGGGGGCGAGGGGAAACACCATATATTTT.

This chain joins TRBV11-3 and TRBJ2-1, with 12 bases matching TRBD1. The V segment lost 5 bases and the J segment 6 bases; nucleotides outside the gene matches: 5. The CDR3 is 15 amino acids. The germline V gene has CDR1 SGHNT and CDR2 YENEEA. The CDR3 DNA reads TGTGCCAGCAGCCTCCGGGACAGGGGGCTCAATGAGCAGTTCTTC. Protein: CASSLRDRGLNEQFF.

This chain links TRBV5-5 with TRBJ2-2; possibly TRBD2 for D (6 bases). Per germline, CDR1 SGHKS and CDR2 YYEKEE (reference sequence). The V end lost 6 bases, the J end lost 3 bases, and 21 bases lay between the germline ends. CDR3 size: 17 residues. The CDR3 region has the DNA TGTGCCAGCACCCCGAGAGGGACTGCCGCGGACACCGGGGAGCTGTTTTTT. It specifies CASTPRGTAADTGELFF.

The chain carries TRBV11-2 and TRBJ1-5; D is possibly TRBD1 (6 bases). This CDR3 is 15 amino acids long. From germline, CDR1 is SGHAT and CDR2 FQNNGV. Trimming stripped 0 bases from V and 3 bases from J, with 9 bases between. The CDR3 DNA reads TGTGCCAGCAGCTTAGAAGGGACAAACAATCAGCCCCAGCATTTT. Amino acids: CASSLEGTNNQPQHF.

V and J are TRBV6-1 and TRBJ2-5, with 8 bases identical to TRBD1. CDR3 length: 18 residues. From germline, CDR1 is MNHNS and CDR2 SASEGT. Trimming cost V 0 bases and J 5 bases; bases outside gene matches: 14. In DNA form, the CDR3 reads TGTGCCAGCAGTGAAGCGGGATTCGACAGGGGTTTTGGGGAGACCCAGTACTTC. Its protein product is CASSEAGFDRGFGETQYF.

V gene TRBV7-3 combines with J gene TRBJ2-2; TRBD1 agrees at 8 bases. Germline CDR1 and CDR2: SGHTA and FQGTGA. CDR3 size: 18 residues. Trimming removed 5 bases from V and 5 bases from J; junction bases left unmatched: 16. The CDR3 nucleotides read TGTGCCAGCAGCCCAAGTATCGCACGGGACAGGAGGACCGGGGAGCTGTTTTTT. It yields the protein CASSPSIARDRRTGELFF. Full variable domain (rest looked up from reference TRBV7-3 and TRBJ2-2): GAGVSQTPSNKVTEKGKYVELRCDPISGHTALYWYRQSLGQGPEFLIYFQGTGAADDSGLPNDRFFAVRPEGSVSTLKIQRTERGDSAVYLCASSPSIARDRRTGELFFGEGSRLTVL.

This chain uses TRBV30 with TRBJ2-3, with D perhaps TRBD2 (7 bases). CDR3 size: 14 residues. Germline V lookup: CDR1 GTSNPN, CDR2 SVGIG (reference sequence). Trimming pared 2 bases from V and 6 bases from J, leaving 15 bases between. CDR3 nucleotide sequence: TGTGCCTGGAGTAGCGGAGGGGGGGTGGATACGCAGTATTTT. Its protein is CAWSSGGGVDTQYF.